This T cell receptor beta chain came from a study of identical twins. A single record per CDR3 protein comes from TCRdb applying MiXCR to the 5' RACE reads. The sample contains 500,000 to 550,000 distinct CDR3 sequences, around 20% of which appear only once. The CDR3 has 14 amino acids. Germline CDR1 reads MNHEY; CDR2 reads SMNVEV (reference sequence). The V and J ends lost 3 bases and 2 bases respectively, with 7 bases between them. This same sample was also taken into another study, of T cells expressing NK-cell markers. That study reports: Repertoires of TCR beta were obtained from T cells sorted as CD3+CD56+NKG2C+, CD3+CD56+NKG2C- and CD3+CD56-NKG2C+. Roughly 1.0-7.0% of CD8+ T cells in about six donors belonged to dominant NKG2C+ clonotypes.

This chain uses TRBV27 with TRBJ2-2; D is unresolved. Sequences were obtained from CD4+ T cells sorted from blood. The receptor was isolated from a woman between 18 and 30 years old in good health. The CDR3 protein is CASSFRHNTGELFF. The CDR3 DNA follows: TGTGCCAGCAGTTTCCGGCACAACACCGGGGAGCTGTTTTTT.